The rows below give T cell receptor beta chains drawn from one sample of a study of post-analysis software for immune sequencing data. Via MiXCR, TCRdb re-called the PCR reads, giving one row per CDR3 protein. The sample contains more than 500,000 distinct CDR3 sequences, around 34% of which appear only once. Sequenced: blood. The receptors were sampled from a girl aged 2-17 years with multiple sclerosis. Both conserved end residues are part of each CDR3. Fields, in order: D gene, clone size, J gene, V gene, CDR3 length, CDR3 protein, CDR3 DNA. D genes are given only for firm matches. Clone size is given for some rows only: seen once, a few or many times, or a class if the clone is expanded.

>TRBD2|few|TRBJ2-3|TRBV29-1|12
CSVGLAGRTQYF
TGCAGCGTTGGACTAGCGGGGCGTACGCAGTATTTT
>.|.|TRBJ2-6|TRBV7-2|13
CASSHRQGWVLTF
TGTGCCAGCAGCCACCGGCAGGGTTGGGTCCTGACTTTC
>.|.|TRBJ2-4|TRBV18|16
CASSGTVTLAKNIQYF
TGCGCCAGCTCGGGGACCGTTACACTAGCCAAAAACATTCAGTACTTC
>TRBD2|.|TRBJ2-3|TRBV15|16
CATSKLLAGGTDTQYF
TGTGCCACCAGCAAGTTACTAGCGGGAGGCACAGATACGCAGTATTTT
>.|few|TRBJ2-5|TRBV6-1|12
CASSEVGREQYF
TGTGCCAGCAGTGAAGTGGGTAGGGAGCAGTACTTC
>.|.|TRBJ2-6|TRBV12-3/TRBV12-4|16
CASSFRIQEGANVLTF
TGTGCCAGCAGTTTTCGCATACAAGAGGGGGCCAACGTCCTGACTTTC
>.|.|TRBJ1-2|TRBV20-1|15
CSARDGSIPNYGCTF
TGCAGTGCTAGAGATGGGAGTATCCCTAACTATGGCTGCACCTTC
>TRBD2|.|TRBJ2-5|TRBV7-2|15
CASSLGGLAWKTQYF
TGTGCCAGCAGCTTAGGCGGACTAGCTTGGAAGACCCAGTACTTC
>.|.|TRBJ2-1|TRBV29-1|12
CSVAGSRIEQFF
TGCAGCGTGGCCGGGAGCCGGATCGAGCAGTTCTTC
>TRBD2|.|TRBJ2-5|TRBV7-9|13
CASRRGRAETQYF
TGTGCCAGCAGGCGGGGGAGGGCGGAGACCCAGTACTTC
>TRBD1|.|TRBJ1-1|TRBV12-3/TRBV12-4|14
CASNYRQGRAEAFF
TGTGCCAGCAATTACCGACAGGGAAGGGCTGAAGCTTTCTTT
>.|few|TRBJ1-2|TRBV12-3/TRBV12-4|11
CASSPQWGYTF
TGTGCCAGCAGTCCCCAGTGGGGCTACACCTTC
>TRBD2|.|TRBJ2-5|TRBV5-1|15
CASSLDTGAGETQYF
TGCGCCAGCAGCTTGGATACGGGAGCGGGGGAGACCCAGTACTTC
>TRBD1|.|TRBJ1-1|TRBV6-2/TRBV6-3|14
CASSWRQGSAEAFF
TGTGCCAGCAGTTGGAGACAGGGGAGCGCTGAAGCTTTCTTT
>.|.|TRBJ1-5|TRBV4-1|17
CASSQDPLTGVVTMLHF
TGCGCCAGCAGCCAAGATCCCTTGACAGGAGTCGTTACGATGTTGCATTTT
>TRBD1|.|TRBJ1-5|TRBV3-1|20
CASSQGTGGASYHSNQPQHF
TGTGCCAGCAGCCAGGGGACAGGGGGCGCCAGCTACCATAGCAATCAGCCCCAGCATTTT
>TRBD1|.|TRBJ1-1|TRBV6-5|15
CASSYPGGAGPEAFF
TGTGCCAGCAGTTACCCAGGGGGCGCGGGACCTGAAGCTTTCTTT
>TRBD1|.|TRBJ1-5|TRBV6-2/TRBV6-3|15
CASSRGNRGGPPQHF
TGTGCCAGCAGCCGGGGGAACAGGGGTGGTCCGCCCCAGCATTTT
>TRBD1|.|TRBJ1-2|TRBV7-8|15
CASSLSDRGDYGYTF
TGTGCCAGCAGCCTAAGCGACAGGGGGGACTATGGCTACACCTTC
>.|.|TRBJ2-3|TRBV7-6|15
CASSATGEGTDTQYF
TGTGCCAGCAGCGCGACAGGGGAGGGTACAGATACGCAGTATTTT
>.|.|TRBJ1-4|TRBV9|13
CASSVGTNEKLFF
TGTGCCAGCAGCGTAGGGACTAATGAAAAACTGTTTTTT
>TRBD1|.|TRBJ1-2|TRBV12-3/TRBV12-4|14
CASRTGARNYGYTF
TGTGCCAGCAGGACAGGGGCCCGTAACTATGGCTACACCTTC
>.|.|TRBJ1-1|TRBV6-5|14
CASRRRDIFTEAFF
TGTGCCAGCAGGCGCCGGGACATCTTCACTGAAGCTTTCTTT
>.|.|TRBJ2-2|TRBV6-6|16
CASSYGASRDTGELFF
TGTGCCAGCAGTTACGGGGCATCGAGGGACACCGGGGAGCTGTTTTTT
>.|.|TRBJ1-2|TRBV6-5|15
CASRGGDHGGYGYTF
TGTGCCAGCAGGGGCGGGGACCATGGCGGCTATGGCTACACCTTC
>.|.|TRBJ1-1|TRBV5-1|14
CASSQDSVNTEAFF
TGCGCCAGCAGCCAGGACAGCGTGAACACTGAAGCTTTCTTT
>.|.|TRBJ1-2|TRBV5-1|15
CASSLDFREVYGYTF
TGCGCCAGCAGCTTGGATTTCAGGGAAGTTTATGGCTACACCTTC
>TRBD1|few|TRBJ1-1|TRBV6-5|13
CASTRTGDTEAFF
TGTGCCAGCACTCGGACAGGTGACACTGAAGCTTTCTTT
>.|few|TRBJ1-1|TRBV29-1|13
CSAAVAWNTEAFF
TGCAGCGCCGCCGTGGCATGGAACACTGAAGCTTTCTTT
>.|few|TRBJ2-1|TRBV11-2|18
CASSLTGFGAHADNEQFF
TGTGCCAGCAGCTTAACCGGTTTCGGCGCTCATGCCGACAATGAGCAGTTCTTC
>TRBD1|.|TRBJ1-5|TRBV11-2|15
CASSLGQGDYQPQHF
TGTGCCAGCAGCTTGGGACAGGGGGATTATCAGCCCCAGCATTTT
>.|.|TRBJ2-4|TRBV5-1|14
CASSAATGENIQYF
TGCGCCAGCAGCGCCGCCACCGGGGAAAACATTCAGTACTTC
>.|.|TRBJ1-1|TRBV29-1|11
CSVVYRSEAFF
TGCAGCGTTGTTTACCGGAGTGAAGCTTTCTTT
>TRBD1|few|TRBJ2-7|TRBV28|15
CASSPIRGRTYEQYF
TGTGCCAGCAGTCCAATCAGGGGGCGAACCTACGAGCAGTACTTC
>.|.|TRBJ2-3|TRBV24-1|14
CATRDPSSTDTQYF
TGTGCCACCAGGGACCCGTCGAGCACAGATACGCAGTATTTT
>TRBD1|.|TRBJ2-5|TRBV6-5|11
CASSYGTAQYF
TGTGCCAGCAGTTACGGGACAGCCCAGTACTTC
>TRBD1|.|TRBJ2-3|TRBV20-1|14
CSAARDRGADTQYF
TGCAGTGCTGCCCGGGACAGGGGGGCAGATACGCAGTATTTT
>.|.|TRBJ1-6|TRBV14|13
CASSQAFDSPLHF
TGTGCCAGCAGCCAAGCATTTGATTCACCCCTCCACTTT
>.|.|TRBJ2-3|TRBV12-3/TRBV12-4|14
CASNPGQRTDTQYF
TGTGCCAGCAACCCCGGACAGCGCACAGATACGCAGTATTTT
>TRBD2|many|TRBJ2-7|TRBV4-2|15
CASSREWGGGYEQYF
TGTGCCAGCAGCCGGGAGTGGGGCGGGGGCTACGAGCAGTACTTC
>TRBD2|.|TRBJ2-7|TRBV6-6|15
CASSYSTSRRDEQYF
TGTGCCAGCAGTTACTCGACTAGCAGGCGGGACGAGCAGTACTTC
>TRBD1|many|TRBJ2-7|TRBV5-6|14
CASQQDRSSYEQYF
TGTGCCAGCCAACAGGACAGGAGCTCCTACGAGCAGTACTTC
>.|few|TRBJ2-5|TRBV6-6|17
CASSYSQKSGDQETQYF
TGTGCCAGCAGTTACTCCCAAAAGTCAGGGGACCAAGAGACCCAGTACTTC
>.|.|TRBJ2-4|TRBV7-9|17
CASIPIGGSLAKNIQYF
TGTGCCAGCATCCCAATCGGCGGCAGTCTAGCCAAAAACATTCAGTACTTC
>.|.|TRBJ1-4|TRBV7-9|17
CASSPPRGRTTNEKLFF
TGTGCCAGCAGCCCTCCAAGGGGACGGACAACTAATGAAAAACTGTTTTTT
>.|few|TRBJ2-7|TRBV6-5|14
CASSQGRSSYEQYF
TGTGCCAGCAGCCAAGGACGGAGCTCCTACGAGCAGTACTTC
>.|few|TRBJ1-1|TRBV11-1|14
CASNSWTMNTEAFF
TGTGCCAGCAACTCCTGGACTATGAACACTGAAGCTTTCTTT
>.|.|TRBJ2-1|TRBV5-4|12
CASSPGAQAQFF
TGTGCCAGCAGCCCCGGGGCACAGGCGCAGTTCTTC
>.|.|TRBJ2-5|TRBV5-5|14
CASSLGQVPETQYF
TGTGCCAGCAGCTTGGGACAGGTCCCGGAGACCCAGTACTTC
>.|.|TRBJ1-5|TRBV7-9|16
CASSLMRGGLNQPQHF
TGTGCCAGCAGCTTGATGCGTGGAGGGTTGAATCAGCCCCAGCATTTT
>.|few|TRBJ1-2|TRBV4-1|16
CASSQDRGLVYYGYTF
TGCGCCAGCAGCCAAGATCGTGGTCTGGTTTACTATGGCTACACCTTC
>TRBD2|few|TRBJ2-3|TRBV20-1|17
CSAPPAGGLSSTDTQYF
TGCAGTGCTCCACCCGCGGGGGGCTTATCTAGCACAGATACGCAGTATTTT
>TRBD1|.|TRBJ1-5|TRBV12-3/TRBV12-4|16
CASSPRTGGSNQPQHF
TGTGCCAGCAGTCCTCGGACAGGGGGTAGCAATCAGCCCCAGCATTTT
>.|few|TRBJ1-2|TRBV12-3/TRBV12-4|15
CASSFSTRERDGYTF
TGTGCCAGCAGTTTTTCTACTCGGGAGAGGGATGGCTACACCTTC
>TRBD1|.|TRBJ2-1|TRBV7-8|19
CASSSPIDRGSSSYNEQFF
TGTGCCAGCAGCTCTCCGATTGACAGGGGGTCCAGCTCCTACAATGAGCAGTTCTTC